Below, 15 T cell receptor beta chains from the same sample are listed, as sequenced in a study of cytomegalovirus exposure and HLA in healthy donors. Primers: 60 Vbeta forward and 13 Jbeta reverse. Generated by immunoSEQ multiplex PCR, the TCRdb table keeps only in-frame clones and is missing some. The sample contains 170,000 or so clones, under 85% of which appear only once. The specimen sequenced was PBMCs. Receptors were obtained from a man aged 45 to 65 in good health and CMV-seronegative.

The chain uses TRBV13 and TRBJ2-1, with a tentative D call TRBD2 (5 bases). The length of the CDR3 is 15 residues. The germline gives CDR1 PRHDT, CDR2 FYEKMQ (reference sequence). Trimming shortened V by 5 bases and J by 8 bases, and 19 bases separated the two germline ends. CDR3 residues: CASSPALWEFHEQFF. The CDR3 coding sequence is TGTGCCAGCAGCCCGGCCTTATGGGAGTTCCATGAGCAGTTCTTC.

The chain couples TRBV9 to TRBJ1-4; D not resolved. Germline values: CDR1 SGDLS, CDR2 YYNGEE. The V gene lost 4 bases and the J gene lost 0 bases, with 4 bases spanning the gap. The CDR3 has 13 residues. The CDR3 bases are TGTGCCAGCAGCACAGCAACTAATGAAAAACTGTTTTTT. Residues: CASSTATNEKLFF.

V and J are TRBV5-1 and TRBJ1-4, with 8 bases matching TRBD1. The germline gives CDR1 SGHRS, CDR2 YFSETQ. This CDR3 has 14 amino acids. The V and J ends lost 2 bases and 8 bases, in that order; junction bases with no gene match: 5. CDR3 DNA: TGCGCCAGCAGCTTTGGACAGGGACGAGAAAAACTGTTTTTT. Residues: CASSFGQGREKLFF.

The V call is TRBV7-9, the J call TRBJ2-7; 7 bases line up with TRBD1. CDR3 length: 12 residues. Germline V CDR1 and CDR2: SEHNR, FQNEAQ (reference sequence). V lost 5 bases to trimming and J lost 7 bases; unmatched junction nucleotides: 5. DNA of the CDR3: TGTGCCAGCAGCCTTGACAGGGAAGAGCAGTACTTC. Translating gives CASSLDREEQYF.

The chain has TRBV2 and TRBJ1-5, with 7 bases lining up with TRBD1. V was clipped by 6 bases and J by 1 base; unmatched bases: 3. CDR1 is SNHLY and CDR2 is FYNNEI in the germline V gene. This CDR3 contains 14 residues. The CDR3 spells CASRGDRSNQPQHF. The CDR3 region has the DNA TGTGCCAGCAGAGGGGACAGAAGCAATCAGCCCCAGCATTTT.

The gene calls are TRBV7-8 and TRBJ2-1; 9 nucleotides match TRBD2. V trimming: 5 bases; J trimming: 7 bases; junction bases outside the gene matches: 15. CDR3 length: 17 amino acids. The germline V gene has CDR1 SGHVS and CDR2 FQNEAQ. The CDR3 region is CASSPLGGSGRLNEQFF. Written as DNA, the CDR3 is TGTGCCAGCAGCCCCCTAGGGGGTAGCGGGAGATTAAATGAGCAGTTCTTC.

The chain uses TRBV7-3 and TRBJ2-3; TRBD1 aligns across 8 bases. Germline lookup yields CDR1 SGHTA and CDR2 FQGTGA. The CDR3 runs to 17 residues. V lost 0 bases and J lost 2; bases outside the gene matches: 7. The CDR3 sequence: CASSLTERQGYTDTQYF. CDR3 DNA sequence: TGTGCCAGCAGCTTAACGGAACGACAGGGGTACACAGATACGCAGTATTTT.

The rearrangement links TRBV6-5 to TRBJ2-4, with 7 nucleotides matching TRBD1. After removal of 6 bases from V and 7 bases from J, the junction contained 6 bases not matched to a gene. The CDR3 totals 13 residues. Looked up from germline, CDR1 is MNHEY and CDR2 is SVGAGI. The CDR3 DNA reads TGTGCCAGCAGGAACAGGGGTGGGAACATTCAGTACTTC. Translating gives CASRNRGGNIQYF.

The V gene is TRBV7-3, the J gene TRBJ1-1; D gene ambiguous. The germline V gene has CDR1 SGHTA and CDR2 FQGTGA. This CDR3 is built from 13 residues. V was cut by 5 bases and J by 0 bases, with 7 bases left in between. DNA for the CDR3: TGTGCCAGCAGCCAAACAGTGAACACTGAAGCTTTCTTT. Its protein is CASSQTVNTEAFF.

The V and J genes are TRBV28 and TRBJ2-1; possible D gene TRBD2, 6 bases. This CDR3 is built from 12 residues. Germline CDR1 MDHEN, CDR2 SYDVKM. Trimming left V 3 bases short and J 14 bases short, with 14 bases between. The CDR3 nucleotides are TGTGCCAGCAGTTTGAGGGCTCAGCGGGAGTTCTTC. Encoded protein: CASSLRAQREFF.

The J gene is TRBJ2-6, the V gene TRBV9; the D gene is possibly TRBD1 (6 bases). The germline V and J ends were trimmed by 0 bases and 0 bases, with 10 bases remaining between them. CDR3 length equals 17 residues. Germline-derived CDR1 and CDR2 are SGDLS and YYNGEE. The DNA of the CDR3 is TGTGCCAGCAGCGTAGGCCCCAGGGGCTCTGGGGCCAACGTCCTGACTTTC. Translation gives CASSVGPRGSGANVLTF.

The chain has TRBV18 and TRBJ2-3; TRBD1 aligns across 7 bases. Per germline, CDR1 KGHSH and CDR2 LQKENI. The J segment lost 3 bases and the V segment lost 6 bases, leaving 9 bases of the junction unmatched. This CDR3 spans 15 amino acids. Written as DNA, the CDR3 is TGTGCCAGCTCTCGAGGACAGACAGGGACAGATACGCAGTATTTT. Translated, it gives CASSRGQTGTDTQYF.

The chain is built from TRBV4-3 and TRBJ1-1; D remains unclear. In germline, CDR1 is LGHNA, CDR2 YSLEER. The CDR3 sequence is 15 residues long. The V gene lost 1 base and the J gene lost 1 base, with 10 bases spanning the gap. The CDR3 DNA follows: TGCGCCAGCAGCCAAGGATCGACTGGGAACACTGAAGCTTTCTTT. It encodes CASSQGSTGNTEAFF.

This chain connects TRBV7-9 to TRBJ2-1, with 7 nucleotides matching TRBD2. Germline V gives CDR1 SEHNR, CDR2 FQNEAQ (reference sequence). The CDR3 is made up of 16 amino acids. After removal of 4 bases from V and 0 bases from J, the junction contained 6 bases not matched to a gene. CDR3 residues: CASSYGLDGSYNEQFF. As DNA, the CDR3 is TGTGCCAGCAGCTACGGACTAGATGGCTCCTACAATGAGCAGTTCTTC. The full variable domain, with the rest looked up from reference TRBV7-9 and TRBJ2-1, is DTGVSQNPRHKITKRGQNVTFRCDPISEHNRLYWYRQTLGQGPEFLTYFQNEAQLEKSRLLSDRFSAERPKGSFSTLEIQRTEQGDSAMYLCASSYGLDGSYNEQFFGPGTRLTVL.

The rearrangement joins TRBV28 to TRBJ2-1, with TRBD2 matching over 9 bases. Trimming took 10 bases from V and 8 from J; bases not matched to a gene: 9. The germline CDR1 and CDR2 sequences are MDHEN and SYDVKM. The CDR3 is 13 residues long. CDR3 region: CATRGTSMDEQFF. DNA for the CDR3: TGTGCCACCCGCGGGACTAGCATGGATGAGCAGTTCTTC.